This T cell receptor beta chain was sequenced in a study of Ad26.COV2.S vaccination and SARS-CoV-2 variants. About this clone: Its antigen is currently unknown.

Findings and limits, study-wide: Non-spike TCR breadth was similar in vaccine and placebo recipients. Breadth, reportedly substantial, characterized the spike-specific CD8+ and CD4+ T cell responses after vaccination.

V was clipped by 7 bases and J by 0 bases, with 8 bases between them. CDR3 length equals 14 residues. Germline V lookup: CDR1 SGHKS, CDR2 YYEKEE (reference sequence). TCRdb keeps only in-frame clones here, not all; method: immunoSEQ multiplex PCR. The sample shows more than 300,000 clones, 85% of them seen only once. Treatment indicated: roughly 20 received Ad26.COV2.S at low or high dose, single or two shots; about five received placebo; per-sample allocation not given. Sampling was performed 63 days after the first vaccine or placebo injection. An adult donor aged 18-55 years was enrolled in Boston. As its vector, the vaccine had Ad26, which expressed Wuhan-strain SARS-CoV-2 spike.

This TCR was recovered from a person aged 18-60 years who received the Ad26.COV2.S COVID-19 vaccine or a placebo. The J gene is TRBJ2-6, the V gene TRBV5-5; TRBD1 might be the D (5 bases). The starting material was peripheral blood, obtained in a trial of Ad26.COV2.S vaccine versus placebo. CDR3 nucleotide sequence: TGTGCCAGCTTAGACAGCTCTGGGGCCAACGTCCTGACTTTC. Amino acids: CASLDSSGANVLTF.